The 30 T cell receptor beta chains below were found in one sample sequenced in a study of T cells in Graves' hyperthyroidism and ophthalmopathy (dated by TCRdb to the late 2010s). The library was made by multiplex PCR. The reads were generated on an Illumina HiSeq 2000. The TCR beta CDR3 regions were amplified from RNA transcripts. A first-round RT-PCR of the TCR CDR3 used the HTBI primer set with the Qiagen OneStep RT-PCR kit. Starting from the raw public reads, TCRdb applied fastp trimming at Q25, assembled clones with MiXCR and retained in-frame beta chains. Identical CDR3 proteins give one entry, which carries the most common genes and DNA. The sample includes more than 450,000 distinct CDR3 sequences, with 15% to 20% observed a single time. Approximately 48% of the sample comes from the top ten. Sequenced input: blood. Receptors originate from a man aged 40-49 years with Graves' ophthalmopathy.

The V and J genes are TRBV30 and TRBJ2-4, with D uncertain. Germline V gives CDR1 GTSNPN, CDR2 SVGIG (reference sequence). The V and J ends lost 0 bases and 0 bases respectively, with 15 bases between them. CDR3 length equals 17 residues. The CDR3 region is CAWSVYGPDLAKNIQYF. CDR3 sequence (DNA): TGTGCCTGGAGTGTTTATGGTCCAGACCTAGCCAAAAACATTCAGTACTTC.

The chain has TRBV11-2 and TRBJ2-1; 8 bases line up with TRBD2. After removal of 8 bases from V and 0 bases from J, the junction contained 15 bases not matched to a gene. This CDR3 has 18 residues. The germline gives CDR1 SGHAT, CDR2 FQNNGV. The CDR3, as DNA: TGTGCCAGCGCCCCCGGGCTAGCGGGCCCCAACTCCTACAATGAGCAGTTCTTC. Amino acid sequence: CASAPGLAGPNSYNEQFF.

This clonotype was picked up a small number of times. This chain joins TRBV27 and TRBJ2-3, with D perhaps TRBD1 (7 bases). The ends were cut back, 8 bases at V and 3 bases at J, with 18 bases in the middle. There are 15 residues in the CDR3. Per germline, CDR1 MNHEY and CDR2 SMNVEV (reference sequence). In nucleotides, the CDR3 is TGTGCCAGCCTGCGGCAGGGGGGCAATACAGATACGCAGTATTTT. Amino acids: CASLRQGGNTDTQYF.

This rearrangement joins TRBV4-2 to TRBJ2-5; the match to TRBD2 covers 13 bases. CDR3 size: 16 residues. V dropped 5 bases and J dropped 3; count of bases not matched to a gene: 6. Germline V gene data show CDR1 as LGHNA and CDR2 as YNFKEQ. CDR3 sequence: CASSVGLAGDKETQYF. CDR3 sequence (DNA): TGTGCCAGCAGCGTCGGACTAGCGGGAGATAAAGAGACCCAGTACTTC.

Only a few counts were recorded for this clonotype. The chain is built from TRBV20-1 and TRBJ2-5, with TRBD1 identical over 7 bases. The germline V gene encodes CDR1 DFQATT and CDR2 SNEGSKA (reference sequence). CDR3 length equals 15 residues. The V segment lost 5 bases and the J segment 2 bases; nucleotides outside the gene matches: 11. The chain's CDR3 is CSAPPRQGTQETQYF. The CDR3 region has the DNA TGCAGTGCTCCTCCGAGACAGGGTACTCAAGAGACCCAGTACTTC.

The table lists this clonotype with many counts. The chain carries TRBV29-1 and TRBJ2-1, with D maybe TRBD2 (5 bases). Germline-derived CDR1 and CDR2 are SQVTM and ANQGSEA. This CDR3 is 12 amino acids long. Trimming removed 7 bases at V and 6 bases at J, with 13 bases between. CDR3 nucleotide sequence: TGCAGCGCTGACTACTCGATCAATGAGCAGTTCTTC. Protein: CSADYSINEQFF.

This clonotype was seen repeatedly, ten times or more. The rearrangement uses TRBV7-9 and TRBJ2-5, with 7 positions matching TRBD1. Germline V gene sequence: CDR1 SEHNR, CDR2 FQNEAQ (reference sequence). This CDR3 spans 15 amino acids. Trimming cost V 5 bases and J 4 bases; bases outside gene matches: 10. The CDR3 DNA reads TGTGCCAGCAGCCTAGGGACAGCTGAGATAGAGACCCAGTACTTC. Translation: CASSLGTAEIETQYF.

This clonotype appeared many times. The chain uses TRBV18 and TRBJ1-2, with D unclear. The ends were cut back, 2 bases at V and 2 bases at J, with 9 bases in the middle. CDR1 is KGHSH, CDR2 LQKENI, per germline. The CDR3 runs 14 residues. The CDR3 loop is CASSPGEQNYGYTF. Written as DNA, the CDR3 is TGTGCCAGCTCACCAGGAGAACAAAACTATGGCTACACCTTC.

The genes are TRBV6-1 and TRBJ2-7, with 7 bases lining up with TRBD2. Trimming cost V 5 bases and J 6 bases; bases outside gene matches: 7. Germline V gene lookup returns CDR1 MNHNS and CDR2 SASEGT. The CDR3 is made up of 13 amino acids. The CDR3 DNA sequence: TGTGCCAGCAGTCGCGGGAGTGTCGGCGAGCAGTACTTC. Its protein product is CASSRGSVGEQYF.

This sequence joins TRBV6-1 and TRBJ1-2, with TRBD1 identical over 9 bases. CDR3 length: 14 residues. V gave up 7 bases and J gave up 7 bases; unmatched junction bases: 10. Looked up from germline, CDR1 is MNHNS and CDR2 is SASEGT. The CDR3 region has the DNA TGTGCCAGCACCGGGGGACAGGGCGCAGGTGGCTACACCTTC. It codes for CASTGGQGAGGYTF.

This clonotype was counted at least ten times. The V call is TRBV18, the J call TRBJ2-3, with a weak D call TRBD1 (5 bases). V lost 0 bases to trimming and J lost 1 base, with 8 bases between them. Germline values: CDR1 KGHSH, CDR2 LQKENI. The CDR3 contains 15 residues. CDR3 sequence (DNA): TGTGCCAGCTCACCACCGTGGGGCGGCACAGATACGCAGTATTTT. The encoded protein is CASSPPWGGTDTQYF.

The rearrangement joins TRBV19 to TRBJ2-7; D is possibly TRBD1 (6 bases). The CDR3 extends over 14 amino acids. Germline V gene data show CDR1 as LNHDA and CDR2 as SQIVND (reference sequence). Trimming removed 5 bases from V and 5 bases from J, with 16 bases in between. The CDR3 DNA sequence: TGTGCCAGTAGTCACAGGACAGACGCCCACGAGCAGTACTTC. This sequence encodes CASSHRTDAHEQYF.

In this sample, this clonotype turned up many times. CDR3 sequence (DNA): TGTGCCAGCAGCTTGAAGTTTTATGGCTACACCTTC. Translated: CASSLKFYGYTF. V and J are TRBV12-3 or TRBV12-4 and TRBJ1-2; D is unresolved. Trimming removed 6 bases from V and 5 bases from J, with 10 bases in between. This CDR3 has 12 amino acids.

This clonotype has only a few counts. This chain links TRBV24-1 with TRBJ2-2, with a weak D call TRBD1 (5 bases). The CDR3 runs to 19 residues. With 5 bases removed from V and 6 bases from J, the gap between germline ends came to 27 bases. Germline CDR1 is KGHDR and CDR2 is SFDVKD. The CDR3 sequence is CATSALGPSQHPDPGELFF. The CDR3 DNA follows: TGTGCCACCAGTGCCCTGGGGCCGAGTCAACATCCAGATCCCGGGGAGCTGTTTTTT.

This clonotype was picked up a small number of times. V and J are TRBV3-1 and TRBJ2-7; 8 bases line up with TRBD1. From germline, CDR1 is LGHDT and CDR2 YNNKEL (reference sequence). The CDR3 consists of 15 residues. J was trimmed by 0 bases and V by 7 bases; bases with no gene match: 8. The CDR3: CASTSGQGVSYEQYF. Here the CDR3 DNA reads TGTGCCAGCACCTCCGGACAGGGCGTCTCCTACGAGCAGTACTTC.

This clonotype came up a few times. The chain recombines TRBV20-1 with TRBJ2-2; 8 bases map to TRBD2. Losses at the gene ends were 0 bases for V and 4 bases for J; bases not matched to a gene: 7. Germline CDR1 reads DFQATT; CDR2 reads SNEGSKA (reference sequence). The CDR3 runs to 16 residues. The CDR3 protein is CSARDRAGGATGELFF. CDR3 nucleotide sequence: TGCAGTGCTAGAGACAGGGCGGGGGGCGCCACCGGGGAGCTGTTTTTT.

This clonotype turned up a few times. The DNA of the CDR3 is TGCGCCAGCAGCCACCCCGGGGGACTGCTCATCACAGATACGCAGTATTTT. Amino acid sequence: CASSHPGGLLITDTQYF. This chain links TRBV4-1 with TRBJ2-3; D may be TRBD2 (6 bases). The germline V gene has CDR1 MGHRA and CDR2 YSYEKL. This CDR3 is built from 17 residues. V gave up 3 bases and J gave up 2 bases, with 18 bases separating them.

This clonotype appeared a single time. The chain combines TRBV6-4 with TRBJ1-1, with TRBD1 matching 11 bases. This CDR3 has 16 residues. J lost 5 bases, V lost 2 bases, and 7 bases had no gene match. Germline lookup yields CDR1 MRHNA and CDR2 SNTAGT. CDR3 region: CASSDGQGARRTEAFF. Written as DNA, the CDR3 is TGTGCCAGCAGTGACGGACAGGGGGCGCGTAGAACTGAAGCTTTCTTT.

V and J are TRBV2 and TRBJ1-2; D call uncertain. Germline values: CDR1 SNHLY, CDR2 FYNNEI. The length of the CDR3 is 11 residues. Trimming cost V 4 bases and J 7 bases, with 7 bases left between them. The CDR3 nucleotides are TGTGCCAGCAGTGGCCGGCGTGGCTACACCTTC. Translation gives CASSGRRGYTF.

This clonotype appeared a few times. This rearrangement joins TRBV7-2 to TRBJ2-1; no definite D call. The ends were cut back, 2 bases at V and 7 bases at J, with 6 bases in the middle. CDR3 length: 12 residues. CDR1 is SGHTA and CDR2 is FQGNSA in the germline V gene. In DNA form, the CDR3 reads TGTGCCAGCAGCTTAATTTGGAATGAGCAGTTCTTC. It specifies CASSLIWNEQFF.

This clonotype was detected only a few times. The chain employs TRBV6-9 and TRBJ1-3; maybe TRBD1 (5 bases). This CDR3 has 15 amino acids. Germline V lookup: CDR1 MNHGY, CDR2 SVAAGI. The V end was cut by 0 bases, the J end by 2 bases, with 8 bases between. CDR3 residues: CASSYSGRAGNTIYF. In DNA form, the CDR3 reads TGTGCCAGCAGTTATTCGGGCAGGGCTGGAAACACCATATATTTT.

This clonotype occurred a few times. The genes are TRBV4-2 and TRBJ2-1, with 14 bases aligning to TRBD2. The CDR3 sequence is 15 residues long. Unmatched junction bases numbered 3, after V lost 3 bases and J lost 8 bases. CDR1 and CDR2 from the germline V gene are LGHNA and YNFKEQ. DNA of the CDR3: TGTGCCAGCAGCCAGCGGGGACTAGCGGGGGATGAGCAGTTCTTC. Amino acid sequence: CASSQRGLAGDEQFF.

V and J are TRBV6-1 and TRBJ2-4; a weak D match, TRBD2 (5 bases). This CDR3 is built from 14 residues. Trimming took off 7 bases at V and 8 bases at J, with 18 bases between the two ends. CDR1 and CDR2 from the germline V gene are MNHNS and SASEGT. CDR3 sequence: CASTKSPAVDIQYF. CDR3 sequence (DNA): TGTGCCAGCACGAAATCCCCAGCGGTGGACATTCAGTACTTC.

This chain links TRBV20-1 with TRBJ2-5, with D perhaps assigned TRBD1 or TRBD2 (5 bases each). Germline V gives CDR1 DFQATT, CDR2 SNEGSKA (reference sequence). V lost 3 bases and J 5 bases, leaving 19 bases between the germline ends. There are 15 residues in the CDR3. CDR3: CSASGREGSWETQYF. CDR3 in DNA: TGCAGTGCTAGTGGGCGTGAGGGGAGTTGGGAGACCCAGTACTTC.

The rearrangement links TRBV30 to TRBJ1-2; D uncertain. Trimming pared 4 bases from V and 8 bases from J, leaving 23 bases between. Germline lookup yields CDR1 GTSNPN and CDR2 SVGIG (reference sequence). The CDR3 sequence is 15 residues long. As DNA, the CDR3 is TGTGCCTGGAATACATTCTCCGAAACCCCAGTAGGCTACACCTTC. The encoded protein is CAWNTFSETPVGYTF.

The chain is built from TRBV20-1 and TRBJ2-7; no reliable D call. This CDR3 spans 14 amino acids. Germline CDR1 DFQATT, CDR2 SNEGSKA (reference sequence). V was shortened by 6 bases and J by 3 bases, with 18 bases between the two germline ends. CDR3 sequence (DNA): TGCAGTGCCTCCGAGCTTGGCTTTGACTACGAGCAGTACTTC. Protein product: CSASELGFDYEQYF.

The chain has TRBV20-1 and TRBJ2-7; 10 nucleotides agree with TRBD1. Germline V gene data show CDR1 as DFQATT and CDR2 as SNEGSKA (reference sequence). With 3 bases clipped from V and 9 bases from J, the junction kept 11 bases outside the gene matches. The CDR3 extends over 14 amino acids. CDR3 bases: TGCAGTGCTAGTGAGGGACAGGGGTCCCGGGGGCAGTACTTC. This sequence encodes CSASEGQGSRGQYF.

This clonotype was seen a handful of times. The rearrangement links TRBV4-1 to TRBJ2-7, with 12 bases matching TRBD1. The CDR3 is 16 amino acids. The ends lost 2 bases at V and 3 bases at J; junction bases unmatched: 5. The V gene's germline CDR1 is MGHRA and CDR2 YSYEKL. CDR3 in DNA: TGCGCCAGCAGCCAACCCGGGACAGGGGGCAGCTACGAGCAGTACTTC. As protein: CASSQPGTGGSYEQYF.

This chain joins TRBV24-1 and TRBJ2-3, with 7 bases matching TRBD1. CDR1 and CDR2 (germline): KGHDR, SFDVKD. The CDR3 covers 16 residues. V lost 2 bases, J lost 6 bases, and 10 bases stayed unmatched. The CDR3 loop is CATSDSGDSSWDTQYF. The DNA of the CDR3 is TGTGCCACCAGTGATTCAGGGGACAGTAGCTGGGATACGCAGTATTTT.

This clonotype came up many times. This chain connects TRBV7-9 to TRBJ2-5, with D unclear. Trimming removed 1 base from V and 4 bases from J, with 7 bases in between. The CDR3 covers 13 residues. Germline-derived CDR1 and CDR2 are SEHNR and FQNEAQ (reference sequence). The CDR3 DNA sequence: TGTGCCAGCAGCTTAGTAATTGTAGAGACCCAGTACTTC. Translating gives CASSLVIVETQYF. Full variable domain (rest looked up from reference TRBV7-9 and TRBJ2-5): DTGVSQNPRHKITKRGQNVTFRCDPISEHNRLYWYRQTLGQGPEFLTYFQNEAQLEKSRLLSDRFSAERPKGSFSTLEIQRTEQGDSAMYLCASSLVIVETQYFGPGTRLLVL.